This TCR beta chain was recovered during a study of CD8+ T cells in alopecia areata. General study results and limits: The presence of one nonresponder keeps the tie between baseline CD8+ expansion and response uncertain. Unlike in mice, where it was clearer, TCR sharing across patients was less clear, possibly HLA-related.

CDR1 is MGHRA and CDR2 is YSYEKL in the germline V gene. CDR3 length: 16 amino acids. Trimming pared 4 bases from V and 5 bases from J, leaving 20 bases between. Sequencing templates came from extracted RNA that was reverse transcribed into cDNA. Assay: immunoSEQ multiplex PCR; the TCRdb copy retains only in-frame clones and omits some. This table has about 110,000 clones, 84% appearing once. Only one count was recorded for this clone. The antigen is undetermined. Treatment noted: oral pan-JAK inhibitor, 5-10 mg twice daily. Source: CD8+ T cells sorted from blood, taken at week 24, from a patient treated with tofacitinib. The clonotype originates from a human donor with alopecia areata. The V and J genes are TRBV4-1 and TRBJ1-2, with D perhaps TRBD1 (6 bases). The CDR3 region has the DNA TGCGCCAGCAGCCTATCAACAGGCTATACAGGGTATGGCTACACCTTC. Protein product: CASSLSTGYTGYGYTF.